The present entry profiles one T cell receptor beta chain with its context. Relative to the germline gene, one junction end is altered; a read error may explain this. MiXCR, run by TCRdb on the RACE reads, gives a single entry per CDR3 protein. In the table there are tens of thousands of distinct CDR3 sequences, about 32% of which are singletons. Time point of the sample: patch test 1, 2 weeks after DPC sensitization. As to treatment: therapeutic diphenylcyclopropenone sensitization with weekly scalp DPC. Extraction yielded total RNA from whole blood (unfractionated). This sample stems from a study of human T cells and chemical hapten exposure. Germline V gene data show CDR1 as DFQATT and CDR2 as SNEGSKA (reference sequence). This CDR3 is built from 13 residues.

The genes are TRBV20-1 and TRBJ2-3, with TRBD2 matching over 9 bases. The sample consisted of whole blood, taken in connection with sensitization to the hapten diphenylcyclopropenone (DPC). The sequence was collected from a man aged 35 to 55 with alopecia areata. Some clones in this sample may be carry-over from other donors' samples. CDR3 residues: CAGGSGRTDTQYF. CDR3 DNA sequence: TGTGCCGGCGGTAGCGGGAGAACGGATACGCAGTATTTT.